Sequencing of this TCR beta chain was carried out in a study of shared clonotypes between healthy human individuals (dated by TCRdb to the early 2020s). As for the study more broadly: The cohort comprised a couple of women and three men aged 18 to 49 years. To estimate repertoire size and how much clonotype sharing occurs between individuals, the study deeply sequenced the blood TCR repertoires of several healthy adults. Libraries were prepared and TCR repertoires were sequenced by different laboratories using diverse techniques, in order to increase sequencing depth and limit assay-specific biases. Each donor's leukapheresis produced roughly between roughly 0.85 and 9 billion PBMCs.

Study-wide findings and limitations: Pairwise subsampling indicated that sequencing depth was expected to affect the degree of clonotype sharing among donors. Because the study included only a small number of donors, the genetic and exposure-history diversity represented was limited. Sampling was limited to blood, and TCR repertoires in tissue likely differ from TCR repertoires in blood.

TCR CDR3 regions were amplified from genomic DNA by multiplex PCR using the deep immunoSEQ assay. Extracted genomic DNA from each cell subset was distributed evenly across all wells of several immunoSEQ 96-well plates, and each plate was treated as a replicate. For unsorted PBMC, each replicate PCR was loaded with 250 to 300 ng genomic DNA, equivalent to tens of thousands of T cell genomes. Ten immunoSEQ deep assay plates were used to sequence unsorted PBMC genomic DNA. The purified libraries were quantified using a Qubit 3.0 fluorometer, sized with a Bioanalyzer 2100, and then quantified again using the KAPA Library Quantification kit. Every immunoSEQ 96-well plate was sequenced on a dedicated single-read 150-cycle Illumina NextSeq 550 flow cell. Turning to the authors' computational methods: Because the immunoSEQ output included only junctional sequences and no quality scores, the filtering could not be the same as the filtering used for full-length reads. To assign V/J genes and CDR3, sequences were annotated using PyIR, a Python wrapper for IgBLAST v1.9, with IMGT germline references. Reads were removed for weak V/J assignments (E-value above 1e-6), missing CDR3, stop codons, out-of-frame junctions, or ambiguous translated residues. A V3J clonotype was defined by an identical inferred V gene, J gene, and CDR3 amino acid sequence. To compute the percentage overlap between repertoires, the number of shared unique clonotypes was divided by the size of the smaller repertoire. RTK rarefaction, the Chao1 estimator, and Recon v2.1 estimates of unobserved clonotypes were used to assess repertoire richness. This immuneACCESS table, as held by TCRdb, lists in-frame sequences with V and J called but not all clones. Of the missing ones, under half trace to an unresolved V gene in checked studies; the others have no known cause. V and J calls and clone size follow that table, whereas D and trimming were derived from the DNA. The sample yields hundreds of thousands of clones; roughly three quarters were counted once. The biggest ten clones account for around 13% of the sample.

Donors were healthy HIV-negative adults with no recently reported acute infections or vaccinations. Every donor was a Caucasian adult living in Nashville, Tennessee, USA. For unsorted samples, 90 million or so PBMCs were counted and genomic DNA was extracted with the QIAamp DNA Blood Mini kit. Blood was collected by leukapheresis, and PBMCs were isolated by Ficoll-Histopaque density gradient centrifugation and then cryopreserved in liquid nitrogen vapor phase. Of note for this clone: It has no known antigen specificity. No much larger clone exists at a distance of one base, and base qualities are not known.

This receptor was obtained from a middle-aged woman in good health. Some clones in this sample may be carry-over from other donors' samples. The sample comprised PBMCs.

The DNA sequence is as follows: TGTGCCAGCAGTCCGGTCGACCGCTACGAGCAGTACTTC. The resulting protein is CASSPVDRYEQYF. Here the chain combines TRBV28 and TRBJ2-7, with the D gene too uncertain to name. The V end loses 5 bases and the J end loses 3 bases, and a stretch of 11 bases separates them. The CDR3 has 13 amino acids, counting the end cysteine and phenylalanine. The only DNA kept is the CDR3, 39 bases in frame from the first base. CDR1 and CDR2 (MDHEN, SYDVKM) derive from the germline V gene.